The present T cell receptor (beta chain) was sequenced within a study of regulatory T cells in long-lasting Graves disease. TCR beta libraries were built with iRepertoire HTBI primers and Arm-PCR of CDR3 regions. TCRdb reprocessed the multiplex PCR reads via MiXCR and lists one record per CDR3 protein. The sample contains over 300,000 distinct CDR3 sequences, about 20% of which appear only once. Specified time point: persistent/refractory GD, antithyroid drugs over 5 years with positive TRAb. Scientists built the TCR library using RNA that was extracted from PBMCs. This clonotype was observed at least ten times. Its cognate antigen is unknown. Trimming pared 3 bases from V and 2 bases from J, leaving 6 bases between. Germline lookup yields CDR1 DFQATT and CDR2 SNEGSKA (reference sequence). The CDR3 covers 12 residues. Study results and caveats: Persistent cases of Graves' showed reduced TCR diversity relative to newly diagnosed patients.

The starting material was peripheral blood mononuclear cells (PBMCs), obtained when the disease was refractory, from a patient treated with antithyroid drugs. The source is a female donor with Graves disease. The gene calls are TRBV20-1 and TRBJ2-3; D remains unclear. CDR3 sequence (DNA): TGCAGTGCTAGGGGTCCCACAGATACGCAGTATTTT. Protein sequence: CSARGPTDTQYF.